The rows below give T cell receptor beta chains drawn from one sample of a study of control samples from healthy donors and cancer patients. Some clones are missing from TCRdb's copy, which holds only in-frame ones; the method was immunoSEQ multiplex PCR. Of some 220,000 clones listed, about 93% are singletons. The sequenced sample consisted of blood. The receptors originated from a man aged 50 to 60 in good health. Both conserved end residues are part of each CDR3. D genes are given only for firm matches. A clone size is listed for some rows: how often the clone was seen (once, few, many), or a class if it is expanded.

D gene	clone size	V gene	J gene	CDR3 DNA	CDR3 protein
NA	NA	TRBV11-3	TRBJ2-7	TGTGCCAGCAGCTTAGAGCTAGGGGGAGAGCAGTACTTC	CASSLELGGEQYF
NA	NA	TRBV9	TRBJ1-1	TGTGCCAGCACCGAGGGGGGGTGGACTGAAGCTTTCTTT	CASTEGGWTEAFF
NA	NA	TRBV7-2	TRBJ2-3	TGTGCCAGCAGCTCCCAGGGTTCCACAGATACGCAGTATTTT	CASSSQGSTDTQYF
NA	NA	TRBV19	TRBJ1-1	TGTGCCAGTAGTATCGCCCTGAACACTGAAGCTTTCTTT	CASSIALNTEAFF
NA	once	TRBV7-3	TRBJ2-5	TGTGCCAGCAGCCGTGGGGGGCAAGAGACCCAGTACTTC	CASSRGGQETQYF
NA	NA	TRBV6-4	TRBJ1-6	TGTGCCAGCAGTGTGAGGATTGGGGGTTCACCCCTCCACTTT	CASSVRIGGSPLHF
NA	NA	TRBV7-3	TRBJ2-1	TGTGCCAGCAGCTTTGGGAAGTACAATGAGCAGTTCTTC	CASSFGKYNEQFF
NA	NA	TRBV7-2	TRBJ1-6	TGTGCCAGCAGCTCAGGGAATTCACCCCTCCACTTT	CASSSGNSPLHF
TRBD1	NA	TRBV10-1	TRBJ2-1	TGCGCCAGCAGTGAACCGAGACAGGGGCGCTATGAGCAGTTCTTC	CASSEPRQGRYEQFF
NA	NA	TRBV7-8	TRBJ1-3	TGTGCCAGCAGCCCTCTAGAACAGGGAGGAAACACCATATATTTT	CASSPLEQGGNTIYF
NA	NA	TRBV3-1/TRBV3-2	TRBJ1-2	TGTGCCAGCAGCCAAGACTCTGGCCCCTTTTATGGCTACACCTTC	CASSQDSGPFYGYTF
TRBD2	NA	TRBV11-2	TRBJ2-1	TGTGCCAGCAGCTTCCGAACTAGCGGGGGGGCTTCCTACAATGAGCAGTTCTTC	CASSFRTSGGASYNEQFF
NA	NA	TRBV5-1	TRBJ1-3	TGCGCCAGCAGCGTGGGGGAAGGCTTTGGCACCATATATTTT	CASSVGEGFGTIYF
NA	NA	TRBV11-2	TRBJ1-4	TGTGCCAGCAGCTTAGGGGTACTGCCTAATGAAAAACTGTTTTTT	CASSLGVLPNEKLFF
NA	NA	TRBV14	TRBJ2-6	TGCGCCAGCAGCCAAGAGAGGACCTCTGGGGCCAACGTCCTGACTTTC	CASSQERTSGANVLTF
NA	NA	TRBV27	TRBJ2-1	TGTGCCAGCAGTTTATCAGGTCCAGGGCAAACCGGGGTGTATGAGCAGTTCTTC	CASSLSGPGQTGVYEQFF